Detailed here is one T cell receptor beta chain. This receptor's antigen is unknown. For every CD8+ T cell subset, under 350,000 cells were flow-sorted straight into RLT lysis buffer, and each subset was sorted in triplicate. To exclude memory contaminants, naive CD8+ T cells were stringently defined as CD45RO-CCR7+CD27+CD95-. Peripheral blood mononuclear cells were isolated from buffy coats using standard density gradient centrifugation. A FACSAria III was used to flow-sort naive CD8+ T cells into CXCR3-negative and CXCR3-positive populations. Total RNA was extracted from sorted cells using an RNeasy Mini Kit. TCRdb lists the instrument as NextSeq 550. The Human TCR Profiling Kit (MiLaboratory) was used to prepare UMI-labeled 5' RACE TRB cDNA libraries. The full amount of extracted RNA was used for cDNA synthesis, and the full amount of resulting cDNA was used for PCR amplification. The libraries were made side by side, with each library going through the same number of PCR cycles. The study's own analysis went as follows. With a requirement of at least two reads per UMI, MIGEC and MiXCR extracted about 56,000 +/- 9,600 unique UMI-labeled TRB cDNA molecules per library. On average, each library contained approximately 40,000 +/- 10,000 functional in-frame TRB CDR3 nucleotide clonotypes without stop codons. After each sample was downsampled to 5000 UMI-labeled TRB molecules, VDJtools was used to calculate diversity metrics such as normalized Shannon-Wiener and Chao1. For the central five CDR3 residues, VDJtools calculated physicochemical properties weighted by clonotype size, namely interaction energy, strength, volume and Kidera factor 4. TCRdb reprocessed the reads, and each CDR3 protein sequence is entered once, without DNA. TCRdb assigned the V and J calls; the authors' analysis was not used. The sample's own table lists 100,000 to 150,000 distinct CDR3 sequences. Jointly, the top ten make up 0.5% to 0.7% of the sample.

The sample comes from a study of CXCR3-negative and CXCR3-positive naive CD8 T cells (dated by TCRdb to between 2018 and 2021). Turning to the overall study: In total, approximately 150 million TRB reads were obtained, corresponding to roughly 1.5 +/- 0.3 million reads per library. Diversity and physicochemical repertoire analyses were performed on around twelve donors pooled from two independent experiments. TRBV-TRBJ cluster analysis included naive subsets from roughly 5 donors and memory cells from 3 donors.

General study outcomes and caveats: Both naive subsets had comparably high repertoire diversity, while memory CD8+ T cells had much lower repertoire diversity. Because CXCR3 expression was partially decreased after cryopreservation, freshly isolated PBMCs were used for most assays. Compared with CXCR3-negative naive cells, CXCR3-positive naive cells had TRB CDR3s with higher hydrophobicity (lower Kidera factor 4), lower energy, and higher strength and volume indices. Within the same donor, TRBV-TRBJ usage looked similar between naive CXCR3-negative and CXCR3-positive cells, but memory cells had distinct patterns. Because surface CD5, which is linked to self-reactivity in mice, was comparable between the naive subsets, TCR interaction strength was also inferred from TRB CDR3 physicochemical properties.

The CDR3 contains 13 residues, cysteine and phenylalanine counted. Only the protein is on record. The germline V gene (reference sequence) specifies PRHDT as CDR1 and FYEKMQ as CDR2. Input material: naive CXCR3+ CD8+ T cells from blood. The meaning of the sample's cell subset or site label: CD45RO-CCR7+CD27+CD95- naive CD8+ T cells expressing CXCR3 (TNR3+). The sequence came from a human donor in good health. Some clones in this sample may be carry-over from other donors' samples. The V and J segments used are TRBV13 and TRBJ1-1; there is no DNA to check the TCRdb D call of TRBD1. The CDR3 region: CASSPRGDTEAFF.